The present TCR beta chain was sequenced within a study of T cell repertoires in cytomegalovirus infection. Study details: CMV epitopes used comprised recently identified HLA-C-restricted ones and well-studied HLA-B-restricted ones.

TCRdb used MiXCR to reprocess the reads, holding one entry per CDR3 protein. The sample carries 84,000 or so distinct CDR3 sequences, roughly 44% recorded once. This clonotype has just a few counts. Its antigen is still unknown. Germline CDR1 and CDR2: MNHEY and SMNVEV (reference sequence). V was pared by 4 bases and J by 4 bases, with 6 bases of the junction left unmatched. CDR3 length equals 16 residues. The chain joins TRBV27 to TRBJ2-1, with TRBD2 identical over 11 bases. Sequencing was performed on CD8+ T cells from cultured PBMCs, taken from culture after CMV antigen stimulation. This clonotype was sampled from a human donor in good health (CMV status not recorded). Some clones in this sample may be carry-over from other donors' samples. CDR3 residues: CASSSGLAGPYNEQFF. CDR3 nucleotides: TGTGCCAGCAGTTCAGGACTAGCGGGTCCTTACAATGAGCAGTTCTTC.